A selection of T cell receptor beta chains follows, all from one sample in a study of follicular helper T cells after annual influenza vaccination. TCRdb's table, derived via immunoSEQ multiplex PCR, lists solely in-frame clones and lacks some. The data show several thousand clones, with around four fifths seen just once and 3.1% held by the top ten. Sample: CXCR5+ CD38- circulating T follicular helper cells from blood, taken on the day of influenza vaccination. These receptors were collected from an adult who received the influenza vaccine. CDR3s include the opening cysteine and the closing phenylalanine or tryptophan. D genes are given only for firm matches. A clone size is listed for some rows: how often the clone was seen (once, few, many), or a class if it is expanded.

cdr3_aa cdr3_nt d_call v_call clone_size j_call
CASSLAAEAFF TGTGCCAGCAGCTTAGCCGCTGAAGCTTTCTTT . TRBV7-9 . TRBJ1-1
CSVGRQGRSSEQYF TGCAGCGTTGGGAGGCAGGGTAGGTCGAGCGAGCAGTACTTC . TRBV29-1 few TRBJ2-7
CASSDLGRVGSSGNTIYF TGTGCCAGCAGCGACCTTGGACGGGTGGGGAGCTCTGGAAACACCATATATTTT . TRBV25-1 . TRBJ1-3
CASSTGTSGGVQETQYF TGTGCCAGCAGCACCGGGACTAGCGGGGGAGTCCAAGAGACCCAGTACTTC TRBD2 TRBV5-8 . TRBJ2-5
CASSQDGLPTYGYTF TGCGCCAGCAGCCAGGACGGTTTGCCCACTTATGGCTACACCTTC . TRBV5-1 . TRBJ1-2
CASSVFSGTSGFNEQFF TGTGCCAGCAGCGTATTTTCCGGGACTAGCGGTTTCAATGAGCAGTTCTTC TRBD2 TRBV9 . TRBJ2-1
CSVEDLGNHIYF TGCAGCGTTGAAGATCTGGGGAATCACATATATTTT . TRBV29-1 . TRBJ1-3
CASSEREQYF TGTGCCAGCAGTGAACGGGAGCAGTACTTC . TRBV6-1 once TRBJ2-7
CASQNRGLNTEAFF TGTGCCAGCCAAAACAGGGGGCTGAACACTGAAGCTTTCTTT TRBD1 TRBV19 few TRBJ1-1
CAWSGTTTGGEQFF TGTGCCTGGAGTGGGACTACTACTGGGGGTGAGCAGTTCTTC . TRBV30 . TRBJ2-1
CAWSVFAFDGYTF TGTGCCTGGAGTGTATTCGCTTTTGATGGCTACACCTTC . TRBV30 . TRBJ1-2
CASSQTGQYTGELFF TGTGCCAGCAGCCAGACTGGACAGTACACCGGGGAGCTGTTTTTT . TRBV7-2 . TRBJ2-2
CASSSGTASKGGYTF TGCGCCAGCTCTTCCGGGACAGCCTCTAAGGGGGGCTACACCTTC TRBD1 TRBV5-1 . TRBJ1-2
CSVGKEREQYF TGCAGCGTAGGTAAAGAGAGAGAGCAGTACTTC . TRBV29-1 once TRBJ2-7
CASSGTASSGNTIYF TGTGCCAGCTCGGGGACAGCGAGCTCTGGAAACACCATATATTTT TRBD1 TRBV18 . TRBJ1-3
CATSAVGPDTQYF TGTGCCACCTCGGCGGTCGGCCCGGATACGCAGTATTTT . TRBV28 . TRBJ2-3
CASDGTGEAYDYTF TGTGCCAGCGACGGGACAGGGGAGGCCTATGACTACACCTTC TRBD1 TRBV6-1 few TRBJ1-2
CASTQDSSSYNEQFF TGTGCCAGTACCCAGGACAGTTCATCCTACAATGAGCAGTTCTTC . TRBV19 . TRBJ2-1
CASPGSSLTDTQYF TGTGCCAGTCCGGGGTCTTCCCTCACAGATACGCAGTATTTT . TRBV6-5 once TRBJ2-3
CASSRDTYQPQHF TGTGCCAGCAGCCGGGACACCTATCAGCCCCAGCATTTT . TRBV7-9 . TRBJ1-5
CASAGTSGRGSYEQYF TGTGCCAGCGCCGGGACTAGCGGGAGGGGCTCCTACGAGCAGTACTTC TRBD2 TRBV28 . TRBJ2-7
CANSTGTVSYEQYF TGTGCCAACTCAACCGGGACCGTGTCCTACGAGCAGTACTTC . TRBV21-1 few TRBJ2-7
CASSRTAALGDEQYF TGTGCCAGCAGCCGTACAGCCGCTTTGGGCGACGAGCAGTACTTC . TRBV7-8 . TRBJ2-7
CASSLTGTGLTQPQHF TGTGCCAGCAGTTTAACGGGGACAGGGTTGACTCAGCCCCAGCATTTT TRBD1 TRBV27 . TRBJ1-5
CASRDTGINEKLFF TGTGCCAGCAGGGATACAGGGATAAATGAAAAACTGTTTTTT . TRBV2 once TRBJ1-4
CASSTGQGLSRGNTIYF TGTGCCAGCAGCACCGGACAGGGATTAAGTAGAGGAAACACCATATATTTT TRBD1 TRBV7-6 . TRBJ1-3
CASRDQGAGDTQYF TGCGCCAGCAGAGACCAGGGGGCTGGAGATACGCAGTATTTT TRBD1 TRBV10-2 . TRBJ2-3
CASNFGTGGETQYF TGTGCCAGCAATTTCGGGACAGGTGGAGAGACCCAGTACTTC TRBD1 TRBV7-2 . TRBJ2-5
CASSIDGERPGYTF TGTGCCAGTAGTATAGATGGGGAGCGGCCGGGCTACACCTTC . TRBV19 . TRBJ1-2
CASSLDQETQYF TGCGCCAGCAGCTTGGACCAAGAGACCCAGTACTTC . TRBV5-1 . TRBJ2-5
CASSLEGPGKTQYF TGTGCCAGCAGCTTAGAGGGACCTGGGAAGACCCAGTACTTC . TRBV7-2 . TRBJ2-5
CASSRRVFDEQYF TGCGCCAGCAGCCGCAGGGTTTTCGACGAGCAGTACTTC . TRBV5-1 . TRBJ2-7